Each of the 17 T cell receptor beta chains below was sequenced from the same sample in a study of T-cell reconstitution after alpha-beta-depleted transplantation in children. No antigens are known for them. Study-wide results and limits: Reportedly, only several hundred clones from non-depleted graft cells drove alpha-beta T-cell counts at about two months.

Unique molecular identifiers were incorporated into the prepared TCRbeta library. TCRdb itself ran the PCR reads through MiXCR, one entry per CDR3 protein. The profile covers 25,000 to 35,000 distinct CDR3 sequences, with over 6.5% appearing a single time and around 30% taken by the ten largest. The material was peripheral blood, obtained 60 days after TCRalphabeta/CD19-depleted stem cell transplant. The origin of the receptors is a child younger than two who had a stem cell transplant for acute myeloid leukemia, so the T cells may come from the graft donor.

This clonotype was counted many times. The chain uses TRBV27 and TRBJ2-2; 7 positions match TRBD1. This CDR3 has 15 amino acids. From germline, CDR1 is MNHEY and CDR2 SMNVEV (reference sequence). V was pared by 6 bases and J by 0 bases, with 4 bases of the junction left unmatched. The DNA of the CDR3 is TGTGCCAGCAGCTATAGGGGGCCGAACACCGGGGAGCTGTTTTTT. Its translation is CASSYRGPNTGELFF.

This rearrangement joins TRBV19 to TRBJ2-1; D remains ambiguous. The CDR3 is 13 amino acids. Germline-derived CDR1 and CDR2 are LNHDA and SQIVND (reference sequence). V was cut by 6 bases and J by 2 bases, with 8 bases left in between. This CDR3 is CASRWDAYNEQFF. Written as DNA, the CDR3 is TGTGCCAGTAGATGGGATGCCTACAATGAGCAGTTCTTC. The full variable domain, completed using reference TRBV19 and TRBJ2-1, is DGGITQSPKYLFRKEGQNVTLSCEQNLNHDAMYWYRQDPGQGLRLIYYSQIVNDFQKGDIAEGYSVSREKKESFPLTVTSAQKNPTAFYLCASRWDAYNEQFFGPGTRLTVL.

This clonotype was counted many times. The chain carries TRBV4-2 and TRBJ1-6, with D uncertain. This CDR3 comprises 14 residues. Deletions cut 3 bases from V and 8 bases from J, with 11 bases between. Germline values: CDR1 LGHNA, CDR2 YNFKEQ. The DNA of the CDR3 is TGTGCCAGCAGCCACCCCGGGAGGGATTCACCCCTCCACTTT. This sequence encodes CASSHPGRDSPLHF.

At least ten counts were recorded for this clonotype. The chain is built from TRBV2 and TRBJ1-5; 8 positions agree with TRBD1. The germline gives CDR1 SNHLY, CDR2 FYNNEI. There are 13 residues in the CDR3. The trim removed 6 bases at V and 4 bases at J, leaving 2 bases unmatched. For the CDR3, the DNA is TGTGCCAGCAGGACAGGGGTGAATCAGCCCCAGCATTTT. Protein product: CASRTGVNQPQHF.

This clonotype was seen repeatedly, ten times or more. This rearrangement joins TRBV15 to TRBJ2-7, with D perhaps matching TRBD1 (5 bases). CDR3 length equals 14 residues. CDR1 is LNHNV, CDR2 YYDKDF, per germline (reference sequence). V gave up 1 base and J gave up 5 bases, with 12 bases separating them. The CDR3 DNA sequence: TGTGCCACCAGCAGAGCGCAGGCCAGGGACGAGCAGTACTTC. As protein: CATSRAQARDEQYF.

This clonotype was found many times. The rearrangement joins TRBV27 to TRBJ2-5; TRBD1 agrees at 7 bases. J lost 2 bases, V lost 3 bases, and 3 bases had no gene match. The CDR3 is made up of 14 amino acids. The germline CDR1 and CDR2 sequences are MNHEY and SMNVEV (reference sequence). The CDR3 here is CASSFWGQQETQYF. The CDR3 nucleotides are TGTGCCAGCAGTTTTTGGGGACAGCAAGAGACCCAGTACTTC.

The sample holds many counts of this clonotype. The chain has TRBV6-5 and TRBJ2-1; no clear D. The length of the CDR3 is 15 residues. V was clipped by 2 bases and J by 0 bases, with 8 bases between them. CDR1 is MNHEY, CDR2 SVGAGI, per germline. CDR3 DNA sequence: TGTGCCAGCAGTTACACACCGGCCTCCTACAATGAGCAGTTCTTC. It translates to CASSYTPASYNEQFF.

This clonotype was seen ten or more times. The rearrangement joins TRBV6-2 or TRBV6-3 to TRBJ2-7; tentative D call: TRBD2 (5 bases). The V gene lost 5 bases and the J gene lost 3 bases, with 17 bases spanning the gap. Germline CDR1 MNHEY, CDR2 SVGEGT. The CDR3 spans 15 residues. The CDR3 nucleotides are TGTGCCAGCAGTCTAGATAAAGACGGGGACTACGAGCAGTACTTC. Its protein is CASSLDKDGDYEQYF.

This clonotype was counted many times. The CDR3 sequence: CASSFEVAGGNQPQHF. CDR3 sequence (DNA): TGTGCCAGCAGTTTTGAGGTCGCAGGAGGAAATCAGCCCCAGCATTTT. This rearrangement joins TRBV12-3 or TRBV12-4 to TRBJ1-5; the D is unclear. The CDR3 has 16 residues. Trimming removed 3 bases at V and 4 bases at J, with 16 bases between.

This clonotype came up many times. The CDR3 spells CASSRQREPDTQYF. CDR3 coding DNA: TGTGCCAGCAGCAGGCAGCGGGAGCCAGATACGCAGTATTTT. The chain employs TRBV21-1 and TRBJ2-3; no check of the table's D call, TRBD2, against the DNA was made. TRBV21-1 is shown as a pseudogene. The CDR3 length is 14 residues.

This clonotype was recorded at least ten times. The J gene is TRBJ1-2, the V gene TRBV24-1; 7 bases agree with TRBD1. Germline loops: CDR1 KGHDR, CDR2 SFDVKD. The CDR3 has 12 residues. J lost 6 bases, V lost 8 bases, and 5 bases had no gene match. CDR3 bases: TGTGCCACCAAAGGGAGGGGGCATGGCTACACCTTC. Its translation: CATKGRGHGYTF.

This clonotype was observed at least ten times. The rearrangement joins TRBV7-2 to TRBJ2-5; weak D call: TRBD2 (5 bases). The length of the CDR3 is 16 residues. Trimming removed 1 base from V and 0 bases from J, with 12 bases in between. The germline V gene has CDR1 SGHTA and CDR2 FQGNSA. In DNA, the CDR3 is TGTGCCAGCAGCTTAGGGGAGCGGTTTTACCAAGAGACCCAGTACTTC. Translation: CASSLGERFYQETQYF.

The chain carries TRBV9 and TRBJ2-7; no clear D. Germline CDR1 SGDLS, CDR2 YYNGEE. Trimming removed 0 bases from V and 2 bases from J, with 9 bases in between. This CDR3 is built from 14 residues. The DNA for the CDR3 is TGTGCCAGCAGCGTAGAGGGTGCAGCCTACGAGCAGTACTTC. Translated, it gives CASSVEGAAYEQYF.

This clonotype appeared many times. At one end the junction does not follow the germline gene, possibly because of a read error. The chain uses TRBV7-8 and TRBJ2-1, with D perhaps matching TRBD1 or TRBD2 (5 bases each). The CDR3 loop spans 13 amino acids. Germline V gives CDR1 SGHVS, CDR2 FQNEAQ. This CDR3 is CASSSGAYDEQFF. The CDR3 DNA follows: TGTGCCAGCAGCTCCGGGGCCTACGATGAGCAGTTCTTC.

At least ten counts were recorded for this clonotype. The gene calls are TRBV12-3 or TRBV12-4 and TRBJ2-5; D remains unclear. The CDR3 consists of 12 residues. Trimming took 6 bases from V and 4 from J, leaving 9 bases between them. The chain's CDR3 is CASSPPGETQYF. In DNA form, the CDR3 reads TGTGCCAGCAGCCCGCCAGGAGAGACCCAGTACTTC.

This clonotype showed up many times. This chain links TRBV5-5 with TRBJ1-2; D not certain. The germline CDR1 and CDR2 sequences are SGHKS and YYEKEE (reference sequence). The CDR3 length is 14 residues. Trimming stripped 4 bases from V and 4 bases from J, with 14 bases between. CDR3: CASSRIKSPYGYTF. In DNA form, the CDR3 reads TGTGCCAGCAGCAGGATCAAGAGCCCCTATGGCTACACCTTC.

This clonotype was detected ten times or more. This chain links TRBV29-1 with TRBJ2-5; TRBD2 matches 7 bases. V shed 4 bases, J shed 6 bases, and the junction held 2 bases outside the gene matches. The CDR3 length is 11 residues. The germline gives CDR1 SQVTM, CDR2 ANQGSEA. CDR3 DNA: TGCAGCGTTGGGGGGGGGAAGACCCAGTACTTC. It specifies CSVGGGKTQYF. Variable domain in full (rest from reference TRBV29-1 and TRBJ2-5): SAVISQKPSRDICQRGTSLTIQCQVDSQVTMMFWYRQQPGQSLTLIATANQGSEATYESGFVIDKFPISRPNLTFSTLTVSNMSPEDSSIYLCSVGGGKTQYFGPGTRLLVL.